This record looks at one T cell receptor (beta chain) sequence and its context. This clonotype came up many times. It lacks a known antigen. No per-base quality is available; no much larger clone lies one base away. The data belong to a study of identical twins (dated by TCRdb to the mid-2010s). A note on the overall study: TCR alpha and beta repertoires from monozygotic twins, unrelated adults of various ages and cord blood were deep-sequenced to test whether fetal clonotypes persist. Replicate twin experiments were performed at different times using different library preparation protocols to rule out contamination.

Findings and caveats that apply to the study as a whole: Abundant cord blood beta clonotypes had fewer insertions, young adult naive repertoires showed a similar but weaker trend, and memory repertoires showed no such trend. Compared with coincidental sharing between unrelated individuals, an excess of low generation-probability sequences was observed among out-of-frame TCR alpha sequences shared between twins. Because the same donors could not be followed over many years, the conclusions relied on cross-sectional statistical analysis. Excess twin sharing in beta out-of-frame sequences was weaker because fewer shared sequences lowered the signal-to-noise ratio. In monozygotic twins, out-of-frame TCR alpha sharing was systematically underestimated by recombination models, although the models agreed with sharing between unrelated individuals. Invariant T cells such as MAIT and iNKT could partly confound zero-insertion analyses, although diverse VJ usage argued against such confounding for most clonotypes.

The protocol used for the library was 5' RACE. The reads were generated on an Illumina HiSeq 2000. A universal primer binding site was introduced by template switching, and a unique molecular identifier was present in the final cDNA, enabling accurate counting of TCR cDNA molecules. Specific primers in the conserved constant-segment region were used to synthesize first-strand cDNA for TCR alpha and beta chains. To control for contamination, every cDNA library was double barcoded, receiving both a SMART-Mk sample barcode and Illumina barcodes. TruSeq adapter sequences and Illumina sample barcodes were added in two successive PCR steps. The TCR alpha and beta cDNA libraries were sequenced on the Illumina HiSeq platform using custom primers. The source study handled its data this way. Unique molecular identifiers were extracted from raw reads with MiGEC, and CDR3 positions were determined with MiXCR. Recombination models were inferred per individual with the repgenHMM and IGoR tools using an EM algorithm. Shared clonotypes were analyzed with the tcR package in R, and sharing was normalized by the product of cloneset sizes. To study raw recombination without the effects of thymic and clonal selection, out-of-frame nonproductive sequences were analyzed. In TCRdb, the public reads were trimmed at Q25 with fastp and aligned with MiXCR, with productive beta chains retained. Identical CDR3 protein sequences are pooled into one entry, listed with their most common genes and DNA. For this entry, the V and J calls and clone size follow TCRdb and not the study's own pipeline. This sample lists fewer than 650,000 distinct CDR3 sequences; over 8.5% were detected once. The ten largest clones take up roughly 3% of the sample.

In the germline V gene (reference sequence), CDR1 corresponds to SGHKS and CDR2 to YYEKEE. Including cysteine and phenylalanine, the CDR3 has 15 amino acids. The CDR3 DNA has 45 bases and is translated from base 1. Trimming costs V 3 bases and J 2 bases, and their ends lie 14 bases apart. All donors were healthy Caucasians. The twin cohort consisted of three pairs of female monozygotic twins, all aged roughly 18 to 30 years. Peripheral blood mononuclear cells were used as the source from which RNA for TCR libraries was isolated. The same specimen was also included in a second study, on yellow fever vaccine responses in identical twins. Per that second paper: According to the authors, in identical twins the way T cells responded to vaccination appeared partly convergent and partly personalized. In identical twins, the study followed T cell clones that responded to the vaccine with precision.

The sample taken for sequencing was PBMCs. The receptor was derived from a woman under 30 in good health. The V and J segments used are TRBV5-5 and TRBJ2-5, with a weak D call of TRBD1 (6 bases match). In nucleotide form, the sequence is TGTGCCAGCAGCTCCCCTGAACAGGGTCAAGAGACCCAGTACTTC. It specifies CASSSPEQGQETQYF. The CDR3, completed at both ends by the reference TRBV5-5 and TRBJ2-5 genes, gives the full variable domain DAGVTQSPTHLIKTRGQQVTLRCSPISGHKSVSWYQQVLGQGPQFIFQYYEKEERGRGNFPDRFSARQFPNYSSELNVNALLLGDSALYLCASSSPEQGQETQYFGPGTRLLVL.